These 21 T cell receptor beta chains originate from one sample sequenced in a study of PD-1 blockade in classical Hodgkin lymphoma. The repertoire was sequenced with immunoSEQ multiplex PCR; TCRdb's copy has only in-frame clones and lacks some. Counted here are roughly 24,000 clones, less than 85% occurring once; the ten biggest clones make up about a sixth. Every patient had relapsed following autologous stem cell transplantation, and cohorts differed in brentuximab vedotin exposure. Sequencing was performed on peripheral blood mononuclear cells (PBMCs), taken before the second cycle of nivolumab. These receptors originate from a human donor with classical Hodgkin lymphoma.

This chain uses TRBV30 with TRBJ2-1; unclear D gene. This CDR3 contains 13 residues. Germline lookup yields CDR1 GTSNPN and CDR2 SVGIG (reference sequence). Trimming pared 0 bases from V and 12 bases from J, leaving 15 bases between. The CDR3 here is CAWSVWQLPVQFF. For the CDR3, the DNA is TGTGCCTGGAGTGTATGGCAGCTGCCCGTGCAGTTCTTC.

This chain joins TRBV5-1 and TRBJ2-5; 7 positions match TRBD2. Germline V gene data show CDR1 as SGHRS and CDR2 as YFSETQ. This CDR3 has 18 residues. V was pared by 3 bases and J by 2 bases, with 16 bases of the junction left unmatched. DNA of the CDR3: TGCGCCAGCAGCTATCTCCCGGGTGTGGGAGGGATACAAGAGACCCAGTACTTC. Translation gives CASSYLPGVGGIQETQYF.

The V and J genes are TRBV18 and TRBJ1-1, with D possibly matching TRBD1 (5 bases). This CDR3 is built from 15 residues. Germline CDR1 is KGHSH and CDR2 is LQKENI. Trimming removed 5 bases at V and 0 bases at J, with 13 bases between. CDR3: CASSRDGALNTEAFF. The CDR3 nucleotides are TGTGCCAGCTCAAGGGACGGAGCTCTGAACACTGAAGCTTTCTTT.

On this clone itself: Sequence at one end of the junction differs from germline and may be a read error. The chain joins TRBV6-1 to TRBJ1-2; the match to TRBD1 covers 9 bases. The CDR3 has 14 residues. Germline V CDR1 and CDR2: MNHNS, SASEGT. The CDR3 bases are TGCGCCAGCAGCCCCGGGACAGGGACTTATGGCTACACCTTC. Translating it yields CASSPGTGTYGYTF.

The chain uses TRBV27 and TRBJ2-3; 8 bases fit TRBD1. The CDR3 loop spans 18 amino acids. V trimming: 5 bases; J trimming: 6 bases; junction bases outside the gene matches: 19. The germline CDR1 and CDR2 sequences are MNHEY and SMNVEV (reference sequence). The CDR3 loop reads CASSDISRQGYFRDTQYF. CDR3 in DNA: TGTGCCAGCAGTGATATCTCGAGACAGGGGTATTTTAGGGATACGCAGTATTTT.

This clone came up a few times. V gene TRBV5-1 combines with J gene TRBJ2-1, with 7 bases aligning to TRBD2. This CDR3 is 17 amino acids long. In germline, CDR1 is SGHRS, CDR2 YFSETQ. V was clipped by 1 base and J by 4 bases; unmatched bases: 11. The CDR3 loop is CASSLTSASSGYNEQFF. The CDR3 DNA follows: TGCGCCAGCAGCTTGACCTCCGCCTCTAGCGGATACAATGAGCAGTTCTTC. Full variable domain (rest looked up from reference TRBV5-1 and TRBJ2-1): KAGVTQTPRYLIKTRGQQVTLSCSPISGHRSVSWYQQTPGQGLQFLFEYFSETQRNKGNFPGRFSGRQFSNSRSEMNVSTLELGDSALYLCASSLTSASSGYNEQFFGPGTRLTVL.

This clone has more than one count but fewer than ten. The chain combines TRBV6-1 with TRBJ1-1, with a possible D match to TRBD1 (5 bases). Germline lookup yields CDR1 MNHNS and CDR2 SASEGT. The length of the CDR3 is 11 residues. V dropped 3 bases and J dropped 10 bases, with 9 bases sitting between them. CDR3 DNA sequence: TGTGCCAGCAGTGAGGGACCGACAGCTTTCTTT. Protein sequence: CASSEGPTAFF.

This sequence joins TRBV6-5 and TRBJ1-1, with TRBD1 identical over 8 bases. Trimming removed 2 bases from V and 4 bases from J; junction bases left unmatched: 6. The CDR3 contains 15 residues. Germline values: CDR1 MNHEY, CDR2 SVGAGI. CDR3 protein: CASSYDSGGGTEAFF. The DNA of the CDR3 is TGTGCCAGCAGTTACGACTCAGGGGGCGGCACTGAAGCTTTCTTT.

The CDR3 DNA sequence: TGTGCCAGCAGCTTATCGCGGGGGGTCTACGAGCAGTACTTC. Translated: CASSLSRGVYEQYF. V gene TRBV11-2 combines with J gene TRBJ2-7, with TRBD2 identical over 8 bases. The CDR3 length is 14 residues. V lost 2 bases and J lost 3; bases outside the gene matches: 3. Germline V gene data show CDR1 as SGHAT and CDR2 as FQNNGV.

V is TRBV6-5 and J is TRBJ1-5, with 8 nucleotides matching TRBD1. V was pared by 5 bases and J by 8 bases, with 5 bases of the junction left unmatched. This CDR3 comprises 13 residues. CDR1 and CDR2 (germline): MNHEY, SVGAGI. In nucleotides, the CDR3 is TGTGCCAGCAGTGAGACAGGGGCCGAGCCCCAGCATTTT. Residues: CASSETGAEPQHF.

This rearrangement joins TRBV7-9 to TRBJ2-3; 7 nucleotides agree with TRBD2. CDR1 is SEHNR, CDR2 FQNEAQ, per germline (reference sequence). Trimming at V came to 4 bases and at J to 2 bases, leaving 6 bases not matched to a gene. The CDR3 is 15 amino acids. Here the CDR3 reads CASSYGLVNTDTQYF. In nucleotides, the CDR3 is TGTGCCAGCAGCTACGGACTAGTAAACACAGATACGCAGTATTTT.

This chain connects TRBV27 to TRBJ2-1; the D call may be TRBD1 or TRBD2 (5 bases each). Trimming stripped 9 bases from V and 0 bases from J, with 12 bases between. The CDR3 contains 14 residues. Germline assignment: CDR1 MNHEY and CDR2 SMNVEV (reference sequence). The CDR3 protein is CASEGRNSYNEQFF. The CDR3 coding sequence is TGTGCCAGTGAGGGACGGAACTCCTACAATGAGCAGTTCTTC.

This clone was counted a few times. The CDR3 DNA reads TGTGCCAGCGGGGGGGAAAGGAACACTGAAGCTTTCTTT. Protein sequence: CASGGERNTEAFF. The gene calls are TRBV2 and TRBJ1-1, with D possibly being TRBD1 (5 bases). V was trimmed by 8 bases and J by 1 base, leaving 11 bases between them. Germline CDR1 reads SNHLY; CDR2 reads FYNNEI. There are 13 residues in the CDR3. The variable domain in full, completed from reference TRBV2 and TRBJ1-1, reads EPEVTQTPSHQVTQMGQEVILRCVPISNHLYFYWYRQILGQKVEFLVSFYNNEISEKSEIFDDQFSVERPDGSNFTLKIRSTKLEDSAMYFCASGGERNTEAFFGQGTRLTVV.

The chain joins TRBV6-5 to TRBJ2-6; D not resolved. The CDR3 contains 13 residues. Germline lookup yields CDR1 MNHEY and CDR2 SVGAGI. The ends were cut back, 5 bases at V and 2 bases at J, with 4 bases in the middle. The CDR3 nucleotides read TGTGCCAGCAGTGAAGCTGGGGCCAACGTCCTGACTTTC. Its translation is CASSEAGANVLTF.

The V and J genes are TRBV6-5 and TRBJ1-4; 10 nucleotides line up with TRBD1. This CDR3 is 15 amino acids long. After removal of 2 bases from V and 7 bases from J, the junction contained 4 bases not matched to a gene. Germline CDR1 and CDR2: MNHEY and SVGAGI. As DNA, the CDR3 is TGTGCCAGCAGTTACACGGGACAGGGGATTGAAAAACTGTTTTTT. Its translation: CASSYTGQGIEKLFF.

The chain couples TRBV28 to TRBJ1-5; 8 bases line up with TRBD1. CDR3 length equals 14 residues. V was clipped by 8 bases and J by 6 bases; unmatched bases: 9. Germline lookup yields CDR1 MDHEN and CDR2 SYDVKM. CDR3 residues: CASQDPGQVQPQHF. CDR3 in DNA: TGTGCCAGCCAGGACCCGGGACAGGTTCAGCCCCAGCATTTT.

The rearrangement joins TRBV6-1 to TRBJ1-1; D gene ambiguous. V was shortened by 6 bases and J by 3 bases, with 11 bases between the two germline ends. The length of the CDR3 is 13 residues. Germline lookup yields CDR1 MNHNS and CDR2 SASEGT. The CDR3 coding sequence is TGTGCCAGCAGCGAGGCGCAGGACACTGAAGCTTTCTTT. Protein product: CASSEAQDTEAFF.

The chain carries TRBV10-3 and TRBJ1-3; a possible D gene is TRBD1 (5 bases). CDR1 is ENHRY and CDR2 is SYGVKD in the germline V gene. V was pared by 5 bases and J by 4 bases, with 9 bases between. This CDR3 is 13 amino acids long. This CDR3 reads CAISRGSGNTIYF. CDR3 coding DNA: TGTGCCATCAGTCGGGGGTCCGGAAACACCATATATTTT.

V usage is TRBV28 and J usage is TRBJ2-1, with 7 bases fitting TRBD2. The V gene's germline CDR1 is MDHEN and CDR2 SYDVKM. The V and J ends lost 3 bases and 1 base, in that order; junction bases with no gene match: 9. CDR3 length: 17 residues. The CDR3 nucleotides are TGTGCCAGCAGTTTTTGGATTTGGGGGGGGTCCTACAATGAGCAGTTCTTC. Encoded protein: CASSFWIWGGSYNEQFF. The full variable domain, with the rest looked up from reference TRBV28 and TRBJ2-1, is DVKVTQSSRYLVKRTGEKVFLECVQDMDHENMFWYRQDPGLGLRLIYFSYDVKMKEKGDIPEGYSVSREKKERFSLILESASTNQTSMYLCASSFWIWGGSYNEQFFGPGTRLTVL.

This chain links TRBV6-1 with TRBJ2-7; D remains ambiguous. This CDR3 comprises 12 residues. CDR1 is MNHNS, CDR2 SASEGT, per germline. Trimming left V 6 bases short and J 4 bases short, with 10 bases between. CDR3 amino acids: CASRNLKYEQYF. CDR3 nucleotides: TGTGCCAGCAGGAACTTAAAGTACGAGCAGTACTTC.

The CDR3 DNA reads TGCGCCAGCAGTCAATACCCCGGGTGGCCTAACTATCAGCCCCAGCATTTT. It specifies CASSQYPGWPNYQPQHF. This chain joins TRBV23-1 and TRBJ1-5; D is unresolved. TRBV23-1 is filed as an ORF, its function uncertain. The CDR3 extends over 17 amino acids. V gave up 1 base and J gave up 5 bases, with 18 bases separating them.